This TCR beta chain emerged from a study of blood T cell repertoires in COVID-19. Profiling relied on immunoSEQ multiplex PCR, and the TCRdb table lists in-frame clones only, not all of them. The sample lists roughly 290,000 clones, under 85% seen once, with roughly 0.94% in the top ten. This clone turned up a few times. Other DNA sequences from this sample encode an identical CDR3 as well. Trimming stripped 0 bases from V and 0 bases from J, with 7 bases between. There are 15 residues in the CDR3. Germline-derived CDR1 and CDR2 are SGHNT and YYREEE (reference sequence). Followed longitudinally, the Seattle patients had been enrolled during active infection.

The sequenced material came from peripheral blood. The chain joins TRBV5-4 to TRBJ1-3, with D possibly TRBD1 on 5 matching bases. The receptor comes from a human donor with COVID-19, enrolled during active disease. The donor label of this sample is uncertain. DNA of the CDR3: TGTGCCAGCAGCTTGGGCACAGGCTCTGGAAACACCATATATTTT. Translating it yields CASSLGTGSGNTIYF.